These 17 T cell receptor beta chains originate from one sample sequenced in a study of response to subunit inactivated influenza vaccine (dated by TCRdb to 2017 to 2018). The library came from RT-PCR. Reads for this sample came from an Illumina HiSeq 2500. TCRdb redid the processing of the public reads, applying fastp at Q25 and MiXCR, and retained in-frame beta chains. Merged by CDR3 protein, the rows form single entries marked with the most common genes and DNA. The sample table lists more than 450,000 distinct CDR3 sequences, 7.6% of them with a count of one. Over 10% of the sample is in the top ten clones. Sequenced material: PBMCs from blood, taken about 24 months after vaccination. These receptors originate from a man aged 50 to 69 who received an inactivated influenza vaccine. Donor details come from another sample of the same person, matched by shared clones.

This clonotype was detected a few times. The chain combines TRBV20-1 with TRBJ1-5, with 8 bases aligning to TRBD1. The CDR3 extends over 16 amino acids. Germline V lookup: CDR1 DFQATT, CDR2 SNEGSKA (reference sequence). V lost 4 bases, J lost 7 bases, and 15 bases stayed unmatched. The CDR3 nucleotides are TGCAGTGCTACCCCTCCCCCCAGGGGGCTTTCGCAGCCCCAGCATTTT. This codes for CSATPPPRGLSQPQHF.

V gene TRBV10-3 combines with J gene TRBJ2-3; D is uncertain. This CDR3 comprises 15 residues. V shed 0 bases and J shed 2 bases, with 9 bases lying between them. Germline CDR1 and CDR2: ENHRY and SYGVKD. This CDR3 is CAISESVQNTDTQYF. The CDR3 region has the DNA TGTGCCATCAGTGAGTCGGTGCAAAACACAGATACGCAGTATTTT.

This clonotype was observed a few times. V usage is TRBV24-1 and J usage is TRBJ2-7, with D tentatively TRBD2 (6 bases). CDR1 KGHDR and CDR2 SFDVKD come from the germline V gene. V dropped 5 bases and J dropped 7 bases, with 11 bases sitting between them. The length of the CDR3 is 12 residues. CDR3 in amino acids: CATSAGGWEQYF. CDR3 DNA: TGTGCCACCAGTGCCGGGGGATGGGAGCAGTACTTC.

This clonotype has a handful of counts. The chain joins TRBV29-1 to TRBJ2-7; 9 bases line up with TRBD1. Germline V gene lookup returns CDR1 SQVTM and CDR2 ANQGSEA. The CDR3 totals 15 residues. V dropped 4 bases and J dropped 6; count of bases not matched to a gene: 13. CDR3 bases: TGCAGCGTTGGGGGGCGGGGGACAGGGACTCGCGAGCAGTACTTC. Protein sequence: CSVGGRGTGTREQYF.

This clonotype was observed a handful of times. V is TRBV20-1 and J is TRBJ1-4; D gene uncertain. The V end lost 5 bases, the J end lost 7 bases, and 14 bases lay between the germline ends. The CDR3 contains 13 residues. Looked up from germline, CDR1 is DFQATT and CDR2 is SNEGSKA (reference sequence). The DNA for the CDR3 is TGCAGTGCTTCAATACGATCGCGTGAAAAACTGTTTTTT. Translated, it gives CSASIRSREKLFF.

CDR3 protein: CASSSLAGVAWVEQFF. In DNA form, the CDR3 reads TGTGCCAGCTCGTCGCTAGCGGGAGTAGCGTGGGTTGAGCAGTTCTTC. The chain has TRBV18 and TRBJ2-1; 10 positions agree with TRBD2. V lost 6 bases to trimming and J lost 9 bases; unmatched junction nucleotides: 14. The CDR3 spans 16 residues. Germline loops: CDR1 KGHSH, CDR2 LQKENI.

About this clonotype itself: A much larger clone lies one base from this, so it may be a read error. V usage is TRBV5-5 and J usage is TRBJ2-7; no definite D call. The CDR3 consists of 13 residues. Germline V gives CDR1 SGHKS, CDR2 YYEKEE (reference sequence). The CDR3, as DNA: TGTGCCATCAGCCTCATTAGCTCCTACGAGCAGTACTTC. As protein: CAISLISSYEQYF.

This clonotype was picked up many times. The rearrangement uses TRBV20-1 and TRBJ1-1, with D unresolved. Germline V gene data show CDR1 as DFQATT and CDR2 as SNEGSKA (reference sequence). Trimming took off 5 bases at V and 5 bases at J, with 18 bases between the two ends. The CDR3 runs 14 residues. The CDR3, as DNA: TGCAGTGCTCTCCCCGCTTCAAAGCGGACTGAAGCTTTCTTT. Amino acids: CSALPASKRTEAFF.

This clonotype was detected ten times or more. The CDR3 bases are TGCAGTGCTGCGACTGGCACAGATACGCAGTATTTT. Amino acid sequence: CSAATGTDTQYF. The chain combines TRBV20-1 with TRBJ2-3; D gene uncertain. V shed 5 bases and J shed 1 base, with 7 bases lying between them. This CDR3 comprises 12 residues. Germline assignment: CDR1 DFQATT and CDR2 SNEGSKA (reference sequence).

This clonotype was observed a handful of times. J is TRBJ2-5 and V is TRBV30, with D possibly called TRBD1 or TRBD2 (5 bases each). The V end lost 3 bases, the J end lost 4 bases, and 12 bases lay between the germline ends. This CDR3 is 13 amino acids long. Per the germline V gene, CDR1 is GTSNPN and CDR2 is SVGIG (reference sequence). CDR3 protein: CAWRAPGPETQYF. The CDR3 nucleotides read TGTGCCTGGAGAGCCCCGGGGCCAGAGACCCAGTACTTC. The full variable domain, rest sourced from reference TRBV30 and TRBJ2-5, is SQTIHQWPATLVQPVGSPLSLECTVEGTSNPNLYWYRQAAGRGLQLLFYSVGIGQISSEVPQNLSASRPQDRQFILSSKKLLLSDSGFYLCAWRAPGPETQYFGPGTRLLVL.

This clonotype was seen more than once but under ten times. The V and J genes are TRBV18 and TRBJ1-2, with D uncertain. The CDR3 contains 14 residues. The V gene lost 2 bases and the J gene lost 2 bases, with 9 bases spanning the gap. Germline V CDR1 and CDR2: KGHSH, LQKENI. The chain's CDR3 is CASSPRALNYGYTF. The CDR3 DNA reads TGTGCCAGCTCACCAAGAGCCCTGAACTATGGCTACACCTTC.

A few counts support this clonotype. The chain links TRBV4-1 to TRBJ2-4, with a tentative D call TRBD2 (7 bases). The germline V gene encodes CDR1 MGHRA and CDR2 YSYEKL. This CDR3 region has 18 residues. With 3 bases removed from V and 0 bases from J, the gap between germline ends came to 18 bases. CDR3 amino acids: CASSHLDSREGAKNIQYF. In nucleotides, the CDR3 is TGCGCCAGCAGCCACCTGGACAGCAGGGAGGGAGCCAAAAACATTCAGTACTTC.

The table lists this clonotype with a few counts. The chain joins TRBV20-1 to TRBJ2-2; 8 nucleotides agree with TRBD2. CDR1 is DFQATT, CDR2 SNEGSKA, per germline (reference sequence). The trim removed 0 bases at V and 3 bases at J, leaving 9 bases unmatched. This CDR3 spans 17 amino acids. CDR3 coding DNA: TGCAGTGCTAGAGATTCAGAGCGGGGGTCCTACACCGGGGAGCTGTTTTTT. Encoded protein: CSARDSERGSYTGELFF.

This clonotype was seen more than once but under ten times. J is TRBJ1-2 and V is TRBV15; weak D call: TRBD1 (6 bases). This CDR3 comprises 14 residues. From germline, CDR1 is LNHNV and CDR2 YYDKDF (reference sequence). Trimming took off 0 bases at V and 7 bases at J, with 12 bases between the two ends. The DNA of the CDR3 is TGTGCCACCAGCAGAGATCTGGGACAACGTGGCTACACCTTC. It specifies CATSRDLGQRGYTF. The whole variable domain, filled in from reference TRBV15 and TRBJ1-2, reads DAMVIQNPRYQVTQFGKPVTLSCSQTLNHNVMYWYQQKSSQAPKLLFHYYDKDFNNEADTPDNFQSRRPNTSFCFLDIRSPGLGDTAMYLCATSRDLGQRGYTFGSGTRLTVV.

This clonotype appeared a single time. V gene TRBV6-2 or TRBV6-3 combines with J gene TRBJ2-1; 11 bases map to TRBD2. V lost 5 bases, J lost 4 bases, and 10 bases stayed unmatched. Germline lookup yields CDR1 MNHEY and CDR2 SVGEGT. The CDR3 consists of 17 residues. In DNA, the CDR3 is TGTGCCAGCAGTGGCGGTGGACTAGCGGGTGCTTACAATGAGCAGTTCTTC. Translated, it gives CASSGGGLAGAYNEQFF.

The rearrangement joins TRBV12-3 or TRBV12-4 to TRBJ1-6; D gene ambiguous. The CDR3 sequence is 9 residues long. The ends were cut back, 6 bases at V and 11 bases at J, with 2 bases in the middle. The CDR3 spells CASSPPLHF. Written as DNA, the CDR3 is TGTGCCAGCAGCCCACCCCTCCACTTT.

This clonotype was detected ten times or more. The chain uses TRBV24-1 and TRBJ2-1, with a possible D match to TRBD2 (5 bases). Trimming took 8 bases from V and 10 from J, leaving 14 bases between them. The germline CDR1 and CDR2 sequences are KGHDR and SFDVKD. This CDR3 is 12 amino acids long. The CDR3 nucleotides are TGTGCCACCATGGATGAGGGATGGGAGCAGTTCTTC. Its protein product is CATMDEGWEQFF.